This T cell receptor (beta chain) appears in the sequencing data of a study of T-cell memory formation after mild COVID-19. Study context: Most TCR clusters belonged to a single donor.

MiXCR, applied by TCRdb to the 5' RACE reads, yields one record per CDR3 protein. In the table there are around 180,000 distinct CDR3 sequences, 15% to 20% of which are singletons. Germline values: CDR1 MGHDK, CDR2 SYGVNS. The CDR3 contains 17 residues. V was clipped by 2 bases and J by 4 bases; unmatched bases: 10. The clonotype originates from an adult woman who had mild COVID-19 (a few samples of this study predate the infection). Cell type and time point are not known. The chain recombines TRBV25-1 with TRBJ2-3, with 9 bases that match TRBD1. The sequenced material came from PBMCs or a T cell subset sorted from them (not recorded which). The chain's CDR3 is CASSEITGGFAADTQYF. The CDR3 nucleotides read TGTGCCAGCAGTGAAATCACAGGGGGCTTTGCCGCAGATACGCAGTATTTT.